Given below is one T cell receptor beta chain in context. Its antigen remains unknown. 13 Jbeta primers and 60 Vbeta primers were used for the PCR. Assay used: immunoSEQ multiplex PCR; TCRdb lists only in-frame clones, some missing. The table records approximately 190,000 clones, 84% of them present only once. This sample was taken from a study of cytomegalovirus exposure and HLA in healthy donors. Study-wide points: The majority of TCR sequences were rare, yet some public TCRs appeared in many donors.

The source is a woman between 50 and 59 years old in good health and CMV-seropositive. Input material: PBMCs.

The DNA for the CDR3 is TGTGCCAGCAGTTTACCCCCTTGGGGGGATCAGCCCCAGCATTTT. This translates into CASSLPPWGDQPQHF. The rearrangement uses TRBV28 and TRBJ1-5; weak D call: TRBD1 (5 bases). Trimming shortened V by 2 bases and J by 5 bases, and 13 bases separated the two germline ends. The CDR3 sequence is 15 residues long. The germline V gene encodes CDR1 MDHEN and CDR2 SYDVKM.